This T cell receptor beta chain was identified in a study of STAT5B mutations in CD4+ large granular lymphocyte leukemia. Sequencing was at survey level. Per the authors' pipeline: The detection floor for productive clonotype frequency was 2.59 x 10-5. Measured with immunoSEQ multiplex PCR; TCRdb has only the in-frame clones, and not every one. Clone size and the V and J calls come from that table; the DNA yielded D and trimming. The table lists 40,000 to 50,000 clones, 80% to 85% of them singletons. Germline assignment: CDR1 MNHEY and CDR2 SVGAGI. V lost 7 bases to trimming and J lost 4 bases; unmatched junction nucleotides: 7. The length of the CDR3 is 14 residues. As regards this clone: Its antigen is unknown.

Study conclusions and caveats: Main leukemic clonotypes were patient-specific, but under 30% appeared at low frequency elsewhere. TRBV06-family usage was enriched in top patient clones (8/27) versus controls (2/35).

The chain is built from TRBV6-5 and TRBJ1-2, with 9 bases identical to TRBD1. The clonotype originates from a human donor in good health. The sequenced material came from CD4+ T cells from blood buffy coats. In DNA form, the CDR3 reads TGTGCCAGCAAGGTGACAGGGGGTCGCTATGGCTACACCTTC. As protein: CASKVTGGRYGYTF.